One sample yielded the 26 T cell receptor beta chains listed below, sequenced in a study of identical twins listed by TCRdb under 2016. The library was prepared using 5' RACE. The listed sequencing device is Illumina HiSeq 2000. The public reads were run again by TCRdb, first through fastp at Q25 and then through MiXCR, and only productive beta chains were kept. Identical CDR3 protein sequences are pooled into one entry, listed with their most common genes and DNA. The sample includes approximately 240,000 distinct CDR3 sequences, with over 13% observed a single time. The leading ten clones occupy under 9.5% of the sample. The material sequenced was memory (CD45RO+) T cells sorted from blood. The sample's cell subset or site label is to be understood as: CD45RO+ enriched T cells. These receptors all come from a young woman in good health.

This clonotype was counted a few times. The rearrangement links TRBV20-1 to TRBJ2-3, with D perhaps TRBD1 (6 bases). The V gene's germline CDR1 is DFQATT and CDR2 SNEGSKA (reference sequence). CDR3 length equals 13 residues. V gave up 5 bases and J gave up 0 bases, with 9 bases separating them. The CDR3 sequence is CSAPGQSTDTQYF. CDR3 bases: TGCAGTGCTCCGGGACAAAGCACAGATACGCAGTATTTT.

The V and J genes are TRBV12-3 or TRBV12-4 and TRBJ1-2; D call uncertain. Trimming took 4 bases from V and 4 from J, leaving 13 bases between them. The length of the CDR3 is 14 residues. CDR3: CASSYGRGIYGYTF. In nucleotides, the CDR3 is TGTGCCAGCAGTTACGGACGAGGAATCTATGGCTACACCTTC.

This clonotype was counted only a few times. The V and J genes are TRBV15 and TRBJ2-6; D gene ambiguous. Trimming cost V 5 bases and J 2 bases, with 7 bases left between them. This CDR3 comprises 14 residues. The germline gives CDR1 LNHNV, CDR2 YYDKDF (reference sequence). The CDR3 loop reads CATSVGTGANVLTF. The CDR3 coding sequence is TGTGCCACCAGCGTAGGTACTGGGGCCAACGTCCTGACTTTC.

CDR3 region: CASSERTGTTYEQYF. The DNA for the CDR3 is TGTGCCAGCAGTGAACGAACCGGGACTACCTACGAGCAGTACTTC. The rearrangement joins TRBV6-1 to TRBJ2-7; 7 bases are a match to TRBD2. Germline trimming cut 2 bases from V and 2 bases from J; bases unmatched to any gene: 6. The CDR3 consists of 15 residues. Germline CDR1 MNHNS, CDR2 SASEGT.

This clonotype was counted between two and nine times. The V and J genes are TRBV5-1 and TRBJ2-7; D is perhaps TRBD1 (5 bases). Per the germline V gene, CDR1 is SGHRS and CDR2 is YFSETQ. V dropped 0 bases and J dropped 0 bases, with 10 bases sitting between them. This CDR3 has 15 residues. The CDR3: CASSLVAGPSYEQYF. DNA for the CDR3: TGCGCCAGCAGCTTGGTAGCAGGGCCCTCCTACGAGCAGTACTTC.

The chain is built from TRBV6-2 or TRBV6-3 and TRBJ2-7; weak D call: TRBD1 (5 bases). The V and J ends lost 5 bases and 3 bases respectively, with 11 bases between them. The CDR3 covers 13 residues. The germline V gene has CDR1 MNHEY and CDR2 SVGEGT. The CDR3 DNA is TGTGCCAGCAGTCTATCCACAGGCTACGAGCAGTACTTC. Amino acid sequence: CASSLSTGYEQYF.

This clonotype was seen a handful of times. The chain joins TRBV6-5 to TRBJ1-1, with D maybe TRBD1 (5 bases). The CDR3 consists of 14 residues. The germline V gene has CDR1 MNHEY and CDR2 SVGAGI. The V end was cut by 2 bases, the J end by 3 bases, with 10 bases between. The CDR3 nucleotides are TGTGCCAGCAGTTACCAGGGTGAGGACACTGAAGCTTTCTTT. Translating gives CASSYQGEDTEAFF.

This clonotype has a handful of counts. The V call is TRBV9, the J call TRBJ2-1; TRBD2 aligns across 8 bases. The V and J ends lost 3 bases and 6 bases, in that order; junction bases with no gene match: 11. Germline V CDR1 and CDR2: SGDLS, YYNGEE. The CDR3 runs 16 residues. Written as DNA, the CDR3 is TGTGCCAGCAGCGCGCGGGGACTAGAGATCGGCAATGAGCAGTTCTTC. It codes for CASSARGLEIGNEQFF.

The chain is built from TRBV2 and TRBJ2-5; the D is unclear. The length of the CDR3 is 13 residues. The V end was cut by 4 bases, the J end by 5 bases, with 11 bases between. Germline V lookup: CDR1 SNHLY, CDR2 FYNNEI. This CDR3 is CASSGNHLETQYF. CDR3 DNA: TGTGCCAGCAGTGGCAACCACCTGGAGACCCAGTACTTC.

Comment on this clonotype: One end of the junction varies from germline; a read error may be responsible. The V gene is TRBV6-1, the J gene TRBJ1-6; TRBD1 might be the D (6 bases). Germline V gene data show CDR1 as MNHNS and CDR2 as SASEGT. The CDR3 extends over 14 amino acids. The CDR3 region is CASREGGDFVALHF. CDR3 DNA sequence: TGTGCCAGCAGGGAAGGGGGAGATTTTGTTGCCCTCCACTTT.

This clonotype came up a few times. The rearrangement links TRBV18 to TRBJ2-7, with D perhaps TRBD1 (6 bases). Trimming removed 2 bases from V and 0 bases from J, with 11 bases in between. This CDR3 has 15 residues. Germline loops: CDR1 KGHSH, CDR2 LQKENI. The CDR3 DNA follows: TGTGCCAGCTCACCAGAGCAGGACAGCTCCTACGAGCAGTACTTC. This codes for CASSPEQDSSYEQYF. Looking up the rest from reference TRBV18 and TRBJ2-7 gives the full variable domain: NAGVMQNPRHLVRRRGQEARLRCSPMKGHSHVYWYRQLPEEGLKFMVYLQKENIIDESGMPKERFSAEFPKEGPSILRIQQVVRGDSAAYFCASSPEQDSSYEQYFGPGTRLTVT.

V and J are TRBV30 and TRBJ1-2; D gene uncertain. CDR1 and CDR2 from the germline V gene are GTSNPN and SVGIG (reference sequence). The length of the CDR3 is 12 residues. V shed 2 bases and J shed 2 bases, with 6 bases lying between them. CDR3 in amino acids: CAWSYMNYGYTF. CDR3 bases: TGTGCCTGGAGTTACATGAACTATGGCTACACCTTC.

The V gene is TRBV20-1, the J gene TRBJ2-2; 10 bases map to TRBD2. The CDR3 loop spans 18 amino acids. Germline assignment: CDR1 DFQATT and CDR2 SNEGSKA (reference sequence). V shed 0 bases and J 5 bases; nucleotides not matched to a gene: 12. The CDR3 DNA reads TGCAGTGCTAGAGACAGACTAGCGGGCTTAAAAGTAACCGGGGAGCTGTTTTTT. Its translation is CSARDRLAGLKVTGELFF.

This clonotype came up many times. This chain uses TRBV12-3 or TRBV12-4 with TRBJ1-5; 7 bases align to TRBD1. The CDR3 is 14 amino acids. Trimming removed 5 bases from V and 5 bases from J; junction bases left unmatched: 6. The CDR3 nucleotides read TGTGCCAGCAGTCCCTGGACAGGACATCAGCCCCAGCATTTT. It translates to CASSPWTGHQPQHF.

This clonotype was seen more than once but under ten times. This chain joins TRBV5-1 and TRBJ2-3, with D perhaps TRBD2 (5 bases). The CDR3 consists of 17 residues. V lost 4 bases and J lost 3, with 21 bases in between. Germline-derived CDR1 and CDR2 are SGHRS and YFSETQ. The CDR3 sequence: CASSPWRSSSQTDTQYF. The CDR3 region has the DNA TGCGCCAGCAGCCCCTGGAGGTCTAGCTCCCAAACAGATACGCAGTATTTT.

The CDR3 nucleotides read TGTGCCAGCAGCCCGGGACAGGTTCCATGGGAGCAGTACTTC. It translates to CASSPGQVPWEQYF. This chain joins TRBV7-2 and TRBJ2-7; 8 bases match TRBD1. The CDR3 length is 14 residues. Trimming at V came to 5 bases and at J to 7 bases, leaving 10 bases not matched to a gene. From germline, CDR1 is SGHTA and CDR2 FQGNSA.

The chain has TRBV9 and TRBJ1-5; tentatively, D is TRBD1 (6 bases). Between the trimmed V and J ends, which lost 4 bases and 4 bases, there was a span of 12 bases. CDR3 length: 14 residues. From germline, CDR1 is SGDLS and CDR2 YYNGEE. This CDR3 reads CASSTGTRNQPQHF. CDR3 in DNA: TGTGCCAGCAGCACGGGGACACGAAATCAGCCCCAGCATTTT.

The V call is TRBV4-2, the J call TRBJ1-4; TRBD1 matches at 11 bases. J lost 8 bases, V lost 4 bases, and 3 bases had no gene match. The CDR3 totals 14 residues. The germline CDR1 and CDR2 sequences are LGHNA and YNFKEQ. In nucleotides, the CDR3 is TGTGCCAGCAGCCCGGGACAGGGGGGAGAAAAACTGTTTTTT. Translated: CASSPGQGGEKLFF.

The chain recombines TRBV7-6 with TRBJ2-3; possibly TRBD2 for D (6 bases). V was cut by 0 bases and J by 1 base, with 8 bases left in between. Germline-derived CDR1 and CDR2 are SGHVS and FNYEAQ. The CDR3 contains 15 residues. CDR3 coding DNA: TGTGCCAGCAGCTTAGCGGGGACTGGCACAGATACGCAGTATTTT. Translation: CASSLAGTGTDTQYF.

This clonotype was recorded many times. This rearrangement joins TRBV5-1 to TRBJ1-2; the D is unclear. Trimming removed 4 bases from V and 4 bases from J, with 14 bases in between. Germline V gene sequence: CDR1 SGHRS, CDR2 YFSETQ. This CDR3 is 14 amino acids long. CDR3 protein: CASSPSAESYGYTF. The CDR3 bases are TGCGCCAGCAGCCCCTCGGCGGAGAGCTATGGCTACACCTTC.

Only a few counts were recorded for this clonotype. The chain uses TRBV7-2 and TRBJ2-7; D ambiguous. Germline assignment: CDR1 SGHTA and CDR2 FQGNSA. Trimming shortened V by 5 bases and J by 2 bases, and 13 bases separated the two germline ends. The CDR3 has 14 residues. The CDR3 is CASSPPGRAYEQYF. CDR3 sequence (DNA): TGTGCCAGCAGCCCACCAGGACGAGCCTACGAGCAGTACTTC. Filled out from reference TRBV7-2 and TRBJ2-7, the complete variable domain reads GAGVSQSPSNKVTEKGKDVELRCDPISGHTALYWYRQSLGQGLEFLIYFQGNSAPDKSGLPSDRFSAERTGGSVSTLTIQRTQQEDSAVYLCASSPPGRAYEQYFGPGTRLTVT.

V is TRBV19 and J is TRBJ2-1, with D tentatively TRBD1 or TRBD2 (5 bases each). CDR1 is LNHDA and CDR2 is SQIVND in the germline V gene (reference sequence). V lost 4 bases, J lost 2 bases, and 6 bases lay in between. The CDR3 has 13 residues. The CDR3: CASSRDPYNEQFF. CDR3 nucleotide sequence: TGTGCCAGTAGTAGGGACCCCTACAATGAGCAGTTCTTC. Combining the CDR3 with reference TRBV19 and TRBJ2-1 gives the whole variable domain DGGITQSPKYLFRKEGQNVTLSCEQNLNHDAMYWYRQDPGQGLRLIYYSQIVNDFQKGDIAEGYSVSREKKESFPLTVTSAQKNPTAFYLCASSRDPYNEQFFGPGTRLTVL.

The V and J genes are TRBV10-1 and TRBJ2-2; 10 nucleotides align to TRBD2. The CDR3 is 16 amino acids. The V gene's germline CDR1 is WNHNN and CDR2 SYGVQD (reference sequence). Trimming cost V 5 bases and J 0 bases; bases outside gene matches: 3. The CDR3 DNA is TGCGCCAGCAGTACCGGGACTAGCGCGAACACCGGGGAGCTGTTTTTT. It yields the protein CASSTGTSANTGELFF.

The table lists this clonotype with a few counts. The chain has TRBV5-1 and TRBJ1-5; D gene uncertain. In germline, CDR1 is SGHRS, CDR2 YFSETQ. This CDR3 comprises 13 residues. Deletions cut 1 base from V and 6 bases from J, with 8 bases between. CDR3 in DNA: TGCGCCAGCAGCTTGCAGGTTGGTCAGCCCCAGCATTTT. Its translation: CASSLQVGQPQHF.

This clonotype was observed a few times. The chain couples TRBV7-8 to TRBJ1-3, with TRBD1 as a possible D gene (5 bases). Between the trimmed V and J ends, which lost 4 bases and 3 bases, there was a span of 13 bases. Germline CDR1 and CDR2: SGHVS and FQNEAQ. CDR3 length equals 15 residues. CDR3 region: CASSSDPGFGNTIYF. CDR3 nucleotides: TGTGCCAGCAGCTCGGACCCAGGGTTTGGAAACACCATATATTTT.

The rearrangement joins TRBV19 to TRBJ1-1; 8 bases are a match to TRBD1. After removal of 7 bases from V and 4 bases from J, the junction contained 2 bases not matched to a gene. The germline gives CDR1 LNHDA, CDR2 SQIVND (reference sequence). The CDR3 covers 12 residues. This CDR3 is CASNRGFTEAFF. The CDR3, as DNA: TGTGCCAGTAACAGGGGGTTCACTGAAGCTTTCTTT.